One and the same sample provided the 8 T cell receptor beta chains below, sequenced in a study of blood T cell repertoires in COVID-19. Assay: immunoSEQ multiplex PCR; the TCRdb copy retains only in-frame clones and omits some. The data show 55,000 to 70,000 clones, approximately 80% seen once. Sample: peripheral blood. The source of these receptors is a woman aged 80 or older with acute or convalescent COVID-19.

For the CDR3, the DNA is TGTGCCAGCAGTTTGGAAAGGGGCCAGCCCCAGCATTTT. This sequence encodes CASSLERGQPQHF. The chain employs TRBV6-5 and TRBJ1-5; the D gene is possibly TRBD1 (5 bases). The CDR3 consists of 13 residues. Germline CDR1 is MNHEY and CDR2 is SVGAGI. The V gene lost 4 bases and the J gene lost 7 bases, with 11 bases spanning the gap.

This clone has a handful of counts. V usage is TRBV5-1 and J usage is TRBJ2-3; 7 nucleotides align to TRBD1. This CDR3 is 15 amino acids long. Trimming removed 4 bases from V and 0 bases from J; junction bases left unmatched: 5. Germline CDR1 reads SGHRS; CDR2 reads YFSETQ. CDR3: CASSPSDRSTDTQYF. In nucleotides, the CDR3 is TGCGCCAGCAGCCCCTCGGACAGGAGCACAGATACGCAGTATTTT.

V gene TRBV10-3 combines with J gene TRBJ2-1; 9 bases are a match to TRBD2. Trimming took 0 bases from V and 6 from J; bases not matched to a gene: 6. CDR3 length equals 16 residues. Germline V gene data show CDR1 as ENHRY and CDR2 as SYGVKD. CDR3 nucleotides: TGTGCCATCAGTGAGTCGACGGGACTAGCAATCAATGAGCAGTTCTTC. This encodes CAISESTGLAINEQFF.

V and J are TRBV5-6 and TRBJ1-5; no reliable D call. The CDR3 is 14 amino acids. CDR1 SGHDT and CDR2 YYEEEE come from the germline V gene. The V end was cut by 1 base, the J end by 3 bases, with 8 bases between. The CDR3: CASSLRGINQPQHF. The CDR3 DNA reads as TGTGCCAGCAGCTTGAGAGGGATCAATCAGCCCCAGCATTTT.

The V and J genes are TRBV25-1 and TRBJ1-6, with D unresolved. The ends were cut back, 6 bases at V and 0 bases at J, with 9 bases in the middle. This CDR3 is built from 15 residues. Germline CDR1 and CDR2: MGHDK and SYGVNS. CDR3 in amino acids: CASSPGSSYNSPLHF. The CDR3 DNA reads as TGTGCCAGCAGCCCCGGGAGCTCCTATAATTCACCCCTCCACTTT.

In its sample, this clone was seen a few times. The gene calls are TRBV12-2 and TRBJ1-4. TRBV12-2 is labeled a pseudogene. The CDR3 is 15 amino acids. The CDR3 sequence is CASRNPRLTNEKLFF. CDR3 sequence (DNA): TGTGCAAGTCGCAACCCTAGGTTAACTAATGAAAAACTGTTTTTT.

The CDR3 spells CASSVEARGTDTQYF. The DNA for the CDR3 is TGTGCCAGCAGTGTTGAGGCGCGAGGCACAGATACGCAGTATTTT. V and J are TRBV2 and TRBJ2-3; D is unclear. Trimming took 4 bases from V and 1 from J, leaving 12 bases between them. CDR1 and CDR2 (germline): SNHLY, FYNNEI. The CDR3 length is 15 residues. Full variable domain (rest looked up from reference TRBV2 and TRBJ2-3): EPEVTQTPSHQVTQMGQEVILRCVPISNHLYFYWYRQILGQKVEFLVSFYNNEISEKSEIFDDQFSVERPDGSNFTLKIRSTKLEDSAMYFCASSVEARGTDTQYFGPGTRLTVL.

This chain connects TRBV10-3 to TRBJ2-2; TRBD2 matches 14 bases. The J segment lost 7 bases and the V segment lost 6 bases, leaving 22 bases of the junction unmatched. The CDR3 has 21 residues. Germline-derived CDR1 and CDR2 are ENHRY and SYGVKD. The CDR3 bases are TGTGCCATCAGGGCTCGGACAGGCTTTCAACCGGGACTAGCGGGGGACGGGGAGCTGTTTTTT. This translates into CAIRARTGFQPGLAGDGELFF.